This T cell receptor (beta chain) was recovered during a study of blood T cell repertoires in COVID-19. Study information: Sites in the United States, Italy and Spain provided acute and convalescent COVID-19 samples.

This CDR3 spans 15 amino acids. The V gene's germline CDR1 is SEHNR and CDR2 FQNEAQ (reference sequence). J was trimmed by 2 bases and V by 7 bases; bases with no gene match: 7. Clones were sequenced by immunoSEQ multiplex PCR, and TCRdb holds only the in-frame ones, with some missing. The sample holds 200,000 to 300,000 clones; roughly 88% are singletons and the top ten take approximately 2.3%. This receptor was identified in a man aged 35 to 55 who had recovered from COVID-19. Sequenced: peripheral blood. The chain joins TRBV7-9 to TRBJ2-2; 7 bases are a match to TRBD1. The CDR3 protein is CASNNAGGNTGELFF. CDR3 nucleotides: TGTGCCAGCAATAACGCAGGGGGAAACACCGGGGAGCTGTTTTTT.